These 2 T cell receptor beta chains were sequenced from one sample in a study of blood T cells in healthy people across ages. Primers used in a second PCR of about 6 to 12 cycles were a sample-barcoded 5' primer and a J-beta primer mix. MiXCR was run by TCRdb on the 5' RACE reads, yielding one entry per CDR3 protein. Here the sample spans about 760,000 distinct CDR3 sequences, 20% to 25% being singletons. The same data also went into a second study, on T cells of mothers and their children.

Sequencing used blood. The receptors were sampled from a boy between 10 and 17 years old in good health.

On this clonotype itself: Compared with germline, one end of the junction differs, possibly owing to a read error. The genes are TRBV7-7 and TRBJ2-1, with a tentative D call TRBD1 (6 bases). The CDR3 contains 15 residues. CDR1 is SSHAT and CDR2 is FNYEAQ in the germline V gene (reference sequence). The CDR3 here is CASSSGRGLDNEQFF. For the CDR3, the DNA is TGTGCTAGCAGCTCTGGCAGGGGTTTGGACAATGAGCAGTTCTTC.

This clonotype has a handful of counts. V gene TRBV3-1 combines with J gene TRBJ1-1; D unresolved. Germline CDR1 is LGHDT and CDR2 is YNNKEL (reference sequence). CDR3 length equals 13 residues. The germline V and J ends were trimmed by 5 bases and 4 bases, with 11 bases remaining between them. CDR3 sequence (DNA): TGTGCCAGCAGCGGTCGACTGAGCACTGAAGCTTTCTTT. This sequence encodes CASSGRLSTEAFF.